A selection of T cell receptor beta chains follows, all from one sample in a study of blood T cell repertoires in COVID-19. Assay: immunoSEQ multiplex PCR; the TCRdb copy retains only in-frame clones and omits some. Of over 200,000 clones in the sample, 85% to 90% are singletons; the top ten hold about 14%. The material sequenced was PBMCs or T cells enriched from blood (not recorded which). The receptor set was obtained from a man aged 30-40 years who had been exposed to COVID-19. The CDR3 runs from the conserved cysteine through the conserved F or W. The order of the fields is clone size, V gene, J gene, D gene, CDR3 DNA, CDR3 protein. D genes are given only for firm matches. Clone size is not always given. Where it is, it says once, few, many or a class for expanded clones.

size: NA; V: TRBV7-9; J: TRBJ1-2; D: TRBD1; DNA: TGTGCCAGCACCATTCACTTCCAGGGGGCAAGTCCCTATGGCTACACCTTC; CDR3: CASTIHFQGASPYGYTF
size: NA; V: TRBV7-9; J: TRBJ2-1; D: NA; DNA: TGTGCCAGCAGCTTAGTTGCAGGGGAGTTTGATGAGCAGTTCTTC; CDR3: CASSLVAGEFDEQFF
size: NA; V: TRBV29-1; J: TRBJ1-2; D: NA; DNA: TGCAGCGTTGAAGATCCTAGGGCAGGGGCGCTGGGGGGCTACACCTTC; CDR3: CSVEDPRAGALGGYTF
size: NA; V: TRBV11-2; J: TRBJ2-4; D: TRBD1; DNA: TGTGCCAGCAGCTCGACCCCGACAGGGCCGCTCGTAGGCAAAAACATTCAGTACTTC; CDR3: CASSSTPTGPLVGKNIQYF
size: NA; V: TRBV5-1; J: TRBJ1-5; D: TRBD1; DNA: TGCGCCAGCAGCCCCGACAGGGGAGGGCAGCCCCAGCATTTT; CDR3: CASSPDRGGQPQHF
size: NA; V: TRBV6-5; J: TRBJ2-7; D: NA; DNA: TGTGCCAGCAGCCGCCGACAGGACTACGAGCAGTACTTC; CDR3: CASSRRQDYEQYF
size: NA; V: TRBV3-1/TRBV3-2; J: TRBJ2-5; D: NA; DNA: TGTGCCAGCAGCGGAGGGGCTGCTAAAGAGACCCAGTACTTC; CDR3: CASSGGAAKETQYF
size: NA; V: TRBV11-2; J: TRBJ2-7; D: TRBD1; DNA: TGTGCCAGCAGCTTAGAGGGGGACAGGACCTACGAGCAGTACTTC; CDR3: CASSLEGDRTYEQYF
size: NA; V: TRBV27; J: TRBJ2-1; D: NA; DNA: TGTGCCAGCAGTTTAATGGGGGGGCTATATAATGAGCAGTTCTTC; CDR3: CASSLMGGLYNEQFF
size: NA; V: TRBV18; J: TRBJ1-6; D: NA; DNA: TGTGCCAGCTCCAAGACAGGAGCAGACTCACCCCTCCACTTT; CDR3: CASSKTGADSPLHF
size: NA; V: TRBV5-5; J: TRBJ2-5; D: TRBD2; DNA: TGTGCCAGCAGCTTGGCCGTAGCGGGAACCCAAGAGACCCAGTACTTC; CDR3: CASSLAVAGTQETQYF
size: few; V: TRBV29-1; J: TRBJ1-2; D: TRBD1; DNA: TGCAGCTCCCGGGACAGGGAAAGGGACACCTTC; CDR3: CSSRDRERDTF
size: once; V: TRBV3-1/TRBV3-2; J: TRBJ2-5; D: NA; DNA: TGTGCCAGCAGCGAGAGACACCTCGAAGAGACCCAGTACTTC; CDR3: CASSERHLEETQYF
size: NA; V: TRBV4-3; J: TRBJ2-7; D: TRBD1; DNA: TGCGCCAGCAGCCAAGGCTTAGGGACAGGGGGCTACGAGCAGTACTTC; CDR3: CASSQGLGTGGYEQYF
size: NA; V: TRBV4-3; J: TRBJ2-3; D: TRBD2; DNA: TGCGCCAGCAGCCAGGATAGCGGGGCAGATACGCAGTATTTT; CDR3: CASSQDSGADTQYF
size: NA; V: TRBV24-1; J: TRBJ2-1; D: NA; DNA: TGTGCCACCAGTGATCCTTACAATGAGCAGTTCTTC; CDR3: CATSDPYNEQFF
size: NA; V: TRBV2; J: TRBJ1-5; D: NA; DNA: TGTGCCAGCAGTGAGCTGACAGGTAGCAATCAGCCCCAGCATTTT; CDR3: CASSELTGSNQPQHF
size: NA; V: TRBV30; J: TRBJ2-1; D: TRBD1; DNA: TGTGCCTGGACGGACAGGGAAAATGAGCAGTTCTTC; CDR3: CAWTDRENEQFF
size: NA; V: TRBV20-1; J: TRBJ2-1; D: TRBD2; DNA: TGCAGTGCTAGTCTGACTAGCGGGGGGCACTACAATGAGCAGTTCTTC; CDR3: CSASLTSGGHYNEQFF
size: few; V: TRBV4-1; J: TRBJ1-5; D: NA; DNA: TGCGCCAGCAGCCAAGAGTGGAGGTATCAGCCCCAGCATTTT; CDR3: CASSQEWRYQPQHF
size: NA; V: TRBV25-1; J: TRBJ1-1; D: TRBD1; DNA: TGTGCCAGCCCGGGACAGGGACCTTTCTTT; CDR3: CASPGQGPFF
size: once; V: TRBV4-3; J: TRBJ2-7; D: NA; DNA: TGCGCCAGCAGCCAAGATAGCCAGGCGGGGTACTACGAGCAGTACTTC; CDR3: CASSQDSQAGYYEQYF